This T cell receptor beta chain was captured in a study of cytomegalovirus exposure and HLA in healthy donors. Study-wide findings and caveats: For TCR beta chains, V- and J-gene trimming was later linked to a missense DCLRE1C variant. An analysis was carried out later, and it reportedly showed fewer N-insertions in an Asian-associated ancestry cluster than the roughly 670-donor mean.

PCR employed 60 Vbeta and 13 Jbeta primers. Here immunoSEQ multiplex PCR was the method, and the copy in TCRdb shows in-frame clones only, minus some. The sample lists approximately 190,000 clones, about 80% seen once, with about 2.6% in the top ten. The CDR3 contains 15 residues. CDR1 is SGHTA, CDR2 FQGNSA, per germline. A word on this clone: Antigen: not known.

The sample taken for sequencing was PBMCs. The TCR originated in a woman in her 50s in good health and CMV-seropositive. The chain employs TRBV7-2 and TRBJ2-5, with TRBD2 identical over 7 bases. The DNA matches TRBJ2-7 better at its end, which makes the J call doubtful. CDR3 residues: CASSVFAGDSYEQYF. The CDR3 region has the DNA TGTGCCAGCAGCGTATTTGCGGGGGACTCCTACGAGCAGTACTTC.